This is a list of T cell receptor beta chains from one sample in a study of response to subunit inactivated influenza vaccine. From the RT-PCR reads, TCRdb called clonotypes with MiXCR, one entry per CDR3 protein. The table has more than 200,000 distinct CDR3 sequences, 9% to 15% seen once; the top ten hold 7.8%. This material consisted of non-naive T cells sorted from PBMCs, taken around 15 days before vaccination. The receptors shown here come from a middle-aged man who received an inactivated influenza vaccine. Each CDR3 is given with its conserved first and last residue. The order of the fields is V gene, D gene, J gene, clone size, CDR3 protein, CDR3 DNA. A D gene is named only where the DNA matches it firmly. Some rows mark clone size as missing; the rest say once, few, many or name a class of expanded clone.

V gene: TRBV20-1; D gene: -; J gene: TRBJ2-1; clone size: many; CDR3 protein: CSAFNRDYRGRGLNEQFF; CDR3 DNA: TGCAGTGCCTTTAACCGGGACTACCGGGGGAGGGGGCTCAATGAGCAGTTCTTC
V gene: TRBV6-2/TRBV6-3; D gene: TRBD2; J gene: TRBJ2-1; clone size: few; CDR3 protein: CASSILAGVYNEQFF; CDR3 DNA: TGTGCCAGCAGTATACTAGCGGGTGTTTACAATGAGCAGTTCTTC
V gene: TRBV12-3/TRBV12-4; D gene: TRBD2; J gene: TRBJ2-1; clone size: few; CDR3 protein: CASTSGTGGYIDEQFF; CDR3 DNA: TGTGCCAGCACCTCGGGCACGGGAGGGTATATCGATGAGCAGTTCTTC
V gene: TRBV27; D gene: TRBD2; J gene: TRBJ2-1; clone size: -; CDR3 protein: CASSGAGAGAYNEQFF; CDR3 DNA: TGTGCCAGCAGTGGCGCAGGAGCGGGAGCCTACAATGAGCAGTTCTTC
V gene: TRBV29-1; D gene: -; J gene: TRBJ2-3; clone size: many; CDR3 protein: CSARRGLQGTTDTQYF; CDR3 DNA: TGCAGCGCCCGAAGGGGCTTACAGGGTACGACAGATACGCAGTATTTT
V gene: TRBV7-9; D gene: TRBD1; J gene: TRBJ2-1; clone size: -; CDR3 protein: CASRSQTGAHNDEQFF; CDR3 DNA: TGTGCCAGCAGATCACAGACAGGGGCCCACAATGATGAGCAGTTCTTC
V gene: TRBV12-3/TRBV12-4; D gene: TRBD2; J gene: TRBJ2-1; clone size: -; CDR3 protein: CASRPSRGGPYNEQFF; CDR3 DNA: TGTGCCAGCCGACCGAGCCGGGGGGGCCCCTACAATGAGCAGTTCTTC
V gene: TRBV20-1; D gene: -; J gene: TRBJ2-1; clone size: few; CDR3 protein: CSAPALLTRDEQFF; CDR3 DNA: TGCAGTGCGCCAGCCCTACTAACCCGGGATGAGCAGTTCTTC
V gene: TRBV7-2; D gene: -; J gene: TRBJ2-6; clone size: -; CDR3 protein: CASSLATGGRFSGANVLTF; CDR3 DNA: TGTGCCAGCAGCTTAGCCACAGGAGGACGCTTTTCTGGGGCCAACGTCCTGACTTTC
V gene: TRBV10-3; D gene: TRBD1; J gene: TRBJ2-3; clone size: -; CDR3 protein: CAISDYRDRYTDTQYF; CDR3 DNA: TGTGCCATCAGTGATTACCGGGACAGGTACACAGATACGCAGTATTTT
V gene: TRBV28; D gene: TRBD1; J gene: TRBJ1-2; clone size: few; CDR3 protein: CASSTPGQAFYGYTF; CDR3 DNA: TGTGCCAGCAGTACTCCGGGACAGGCCTTCTATGGCTACACCTTC
V gene: TRBV12-3/TRBV12-4; D gene: TRBD1; J gene: TRBJ2-3; clone size: -; CDR3 protein: CASSRPRQGFRVADTQYF; CDR3 DNA: TGTGCCAGCAGCCGGCCTCGACAGGGATTCCGCGTTGCAGATACGCAGTATTTT
V gene: TRBV24-1; D gene: TRBD2; J gene: TRBJ2-1; clone size: few; CDR3 protein: CATSDSSGKIDNEQFF; CDR3 DNA: TGTGCCACCAGTGACAGTAGCGGGAAAATAGACAATGAGCAGTTCTTC
V gene: TRBV20-1; D gene: TRBD2; J gene: TRBJ2-3; clone size: few; CDR3 protein: CSASAASGGPWDTQYF; CDR3 DNA: TGCAGTGCTAGTGCGGCTAGCGGGGGCCCCTGGGATACGCAGTATTTT
V gene: TRBV4-2; D gene: TRBD2; J gene: TRBJ2-3; clone size: few; CDR3 protein: CASSPGTSLDTQYF; CDR3 DNA: TGTGCCAGCAGCCCCGGGACTAGCTTAGATACGCAGTATTTT
V gene: TRBV4-1; D gene: TRBD1; J gene: TRBJ2-7; clone size: many; CDR3 protein: CASSQAGTGGYEQYF; CDR3 DNA: TGCGCCAGCAGCCAAGCCGGGACAGGGGGGTACGAGCAGTACTTC
V gene: TRBV5-1; D gene: -; J gene: TRBJ2-5; clone size: many; CDR3 protein: CASSLQSSQETQYF; CDR3 DNA: TGCGCCAGCAGCTTGCAGTCAAGTCAAGAGACCCAGTACTTC
V gene: TRBV13; D gene: -; J gene: TRBJ1-1; clone size: few; CDR3 protein: CASSLRRVAPWAEAFF; CDR3 DNA: TGTGCCAGCAGCTTAAGACGCGTCGCGCCTTGGGCTGAAGCTTTCTTT
V gene: TRBV6-1; D gene: TRBD1; J gene: TRBJ2-7; clone size: few; CDR3 protein: CASKQGADEQYF; CDR3 DNA: TGTGCCAGCAAGCAGGGGGCGGATGAGCAGTACTTC
V gene: TRBV11-2; D gene: -; J gene: TRBJ1-2; clone size: few; CDR3 protein: CASSVLGTLYGYTF; CDR3 DNA: TGTGCCAGCAGCGTTCTTGGGACCCTTTATGGCTACACCTTC
V gene: TRBV5-1; D gene: TRBD1; J gene: TRBJ1-1; clone size: -; CDR3 protein: CASSLEPGQDSEAFF; CDR3 DNA: TGCGCCAGCAGCTTGGAACCAGGACAGGACTCTGAAGCTTTCTTT
V gene: TRBV10-3; D gene: -; J gene: TRBJ1-1; clone size: -; CDR3 protein: CAISESAVGDTEAFF; CDR3 DNA: TGTGCCATCAGTGAGTCAGCGGTGGGGGACACTGAAGCTTTCTTT
V gene: TRBV5-1; D gene: -; J gene: TRBJ2-6; clone size: -; CDR3 protein: CASSMGRITSGANVLTF; CDR3 DNA: TGCGCCAGCAGCATGGGACGGATAACCTCTGGGGCCAACGTCCTGACTTTC
V gene: TRBV20-1; D gene: -; J gene: TRBJ2-7; clone size: -; CDR3 protein: CSARGYSFYEQYF; CDR3 DNA: TGCAGTGCTAGGGGGTATAGCTTTTACGAGCAGTACTTC
V gene: TRBV30; D gene: -; J gene: TRBJ1-5; clone size: -; CDR3 protein: CAWSVGQGYQPQHF; CDR3 DNA: TGTGCCTGGAGTGTAGGCCAGGGTTATCAGCCCCAGCATTTT
V gene: TRBV4-2; D gene: -; J gene: TRBJ1-1; clone size: few; CDR3 protein: CASSQGASTEAFF; CDR3 DNA: TGTGCCAGCAGCCAGGGGGCTAGCACTGAAGCTTTCTTT
V gene: TRBV7-8; D gene: TRBD2; J gene: TRBJ2-2; clone size: many; CDR3 protein: CASTLRRQLAGGHGELFF; CDR3 DNA: TGTGCCAGCACCCTAAGAAGACAACTAGCGGGGGGGCACGGGGAGCTGTTTTTT
V gene: TRBV6-6; D gene: -; J gene: TRBJ1-1; clone size: many; CDR3 protein: CASSYKRDEAFF; CDR3 DNA: TGTGCCAGCAGTTATAAGAGAGATGAAGCTTTCTTT
V gene: TRBV7-3; D gene: -; J gene: TRBJ1-6; clone size: few; CDR3 protein: CASSPSRDSPLHF; CDR3 DNA: TGTGCCAGCAGCCCCAGCAGGGACTCACCCCTCCACTTT
V gene: TRBV29-1; D gene: TRBD2; J gene: TRBJ2-1; clone size: many; CDR3 protein: CSVSTSGHEQFF; CDR3 DNA: TGCAGCGTATCGACTAGCGGGCATGAGCAGTTCTTC
V gene: TRBV20-1; D gene: -; J gene: TRBJ2-5; clone size: -; CDR3 protein: CSASPSSFSETQYF; CDR3 DNA: TGCAGTGCTAGTCCGTCTAGTTTCTCAGAGACCCAGTACTTC
V gene: TRBV5-8; D gene: -; J gene: TRBJ2-5; clone size: -; CDR3 protein: CASSLGTAKETQYF; CDR3 DNA: TGTGCCAGCAGCTTGGGGACAGCTAAAGAGACCCAGTACTTC
V gene: TRBV29-1; D gene: -; J gene: TRBJ1-1; clone size: few; CDR3 protein: CSVMNTEAFF; CDR3 DNA: TGCAGTGTAATGAACACTGAAGCTTTCTTT
V gene: TRBV6-5; D gene: TRBD1; J gene: TRBJ2-5; clone size: -; CDR3 protein: CASSSGDRVIETQYF; CDR3 DNA: TGTGCCAGCAGTTCTGGGGACAGGGTAATCGAGACCCAGTACTTC
V gene: TRBV27; D gene: -; J gene: TRBJ2-2; clone size: many; CDR3 protein: CASSFQGTNTGELFF; CDR3 DNA: TGTGCCAGCAGTTTCCAGGGTACGAACACCGGGGAGCTGTTTTTT
V gene: TRBV29-1; D gene: -; J gene: TRBJ1-3; clone size: few; CDR3 protein: CSVAAAGNTIYF; CDR3 DNA: TGCAGCGTCGCGGCGGCGGGAAACACCATATATTTT
V gene: TRBV12-3/TRBV12-4; D gene: TRBD2; J gene: TRBJ2-5; clone size: many; CDR3 protein: CASRPGLGAETQYF; CDR3 DNA: TGTGCCAGCAGACCGGGACTAGGGGCAGAGACCCAGTACTTC
V gene: TRBV20-1; D gene: -; J gene: TRBJ2-1; clone size: many; CDR3 protein: CSARRQGSQNEQFF; CDR3 DNA: TGCAGTGCTAGAAGGCAGGGTTCTCAGAATGAGCAGTTCTTC
V gene: TRBV20-1; D gene: TRBD2; J gene: TRBJ2-7; clone size: -; CDR3 protein: CSAREGLAGGSRFYEQYF; CDR3 DNA: TGCAGTGCTAGAGAGGGACTAGCGGGAGGAAGCCGGTTCTACGAGCAGTACTTC
V gene: TRBV6-2/TRBV6-3; D gene: -; J gene: TRBJ2-3; clone size: few; CDR3 protein: CASSHRIEGRTDTQYF; CDR3 DNA: TGTGCCAGCAGCCATCGCATTGAGGGGAGAACGGATACGCAGTATTTT
V gene: TRBV27; D gene: TRBD2; J gene: TRBJ2-3; clone size: many; CDR3 protein: CASSSSGGRTDTQYF; CDR3 DNA: TGTGCCAGCAGTTCATCGGGGGGGCGCACAGATACGCAGTATTTT
V gene: TRBV5-1; D gene: -; J gene: TRBJ2-3; clone size: few; CDR3 protein: CASSLEWGDTQYF; CDR3 DNA: TGCGCCAGCAGCTTGGAGTGGGGAGATACGCAGTATTTT
V gene: TRBV2; D gene: -; J gene: TRBJ2-1; clone size: many; CDR3 protein: CASTFVPGRGPYNEQFF; CDR3 DNA: TGTGCCAGCACATTCGTCCCGGGCAGGGGCCCTTACAATGAGCAGTTCTTC
V gene: TRBV5-1; D gene: -; J gene: TRBJ2-1; clone size: few; CDR3 protein: CASSPLGRAGSNEQFF; CDR3 DNA: TGCGCCAGCAGCCCGCTCGGCAGGGCTGGGTCCAATGAGCAGTTCTTC
V gene: TRBV11-1; D gene: TRBD1; J gene: TRBJ2-7; clone size: -; CDR3 protein: CASSLRFGTAYEQYF; CDR3 DNA: TGTGCCAGCAGCTTAAGATTTGGGACAGCCTACGAGCAGTACTTC
V gene: TRBV6-1; D gene: -; J gene: TRBJ2-6; clone size: few; CDR3 protein: CASKRGGVRVGANVLTF; CDR3 DNA: TGTGCCAGCAAACGGGGCGGAGTCCGGGTTGGGGCCAACGTCCTGACTTTC